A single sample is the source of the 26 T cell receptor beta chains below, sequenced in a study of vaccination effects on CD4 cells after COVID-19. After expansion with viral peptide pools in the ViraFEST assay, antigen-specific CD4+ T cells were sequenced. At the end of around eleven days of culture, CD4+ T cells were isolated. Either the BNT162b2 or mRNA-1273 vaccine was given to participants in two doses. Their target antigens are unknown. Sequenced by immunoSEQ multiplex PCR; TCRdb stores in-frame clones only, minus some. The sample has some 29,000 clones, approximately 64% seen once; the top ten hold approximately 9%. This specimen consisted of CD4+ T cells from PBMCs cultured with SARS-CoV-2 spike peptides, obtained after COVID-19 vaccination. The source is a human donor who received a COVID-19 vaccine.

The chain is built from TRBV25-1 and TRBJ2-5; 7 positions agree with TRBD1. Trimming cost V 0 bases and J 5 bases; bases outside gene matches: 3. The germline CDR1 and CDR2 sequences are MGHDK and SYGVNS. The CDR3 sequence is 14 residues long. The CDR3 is CASSEYSTGETQYF. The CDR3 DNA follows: TGTGCCAGCAGTGAATACTCGACAGGGGAGACCCAGTACTTC. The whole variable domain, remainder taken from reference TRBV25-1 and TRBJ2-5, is EADIYQTPRYLVIGTGKKITLECSQTMGHDKMYWYQQDPGMELHLIHYSYGVNSTEKGDLSSESTVSRIRTEHFPLTLESARPSHTSQYLCASSEYSTGETQYFGPGTRLLVL.

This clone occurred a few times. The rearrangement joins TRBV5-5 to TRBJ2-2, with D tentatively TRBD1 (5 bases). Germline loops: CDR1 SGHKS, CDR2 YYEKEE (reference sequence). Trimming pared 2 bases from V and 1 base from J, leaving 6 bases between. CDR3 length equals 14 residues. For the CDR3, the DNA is TGTGCCAGCAGCTTAGGACAGAACACCGGGGAGCTGTTTTTT. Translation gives CASSLGQNTGELFF.

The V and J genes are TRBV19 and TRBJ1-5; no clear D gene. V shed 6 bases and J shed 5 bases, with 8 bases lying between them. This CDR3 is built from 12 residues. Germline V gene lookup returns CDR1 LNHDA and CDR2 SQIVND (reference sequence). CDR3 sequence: CASRRQDQPQHF. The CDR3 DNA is TGTGCCAGTAGGCGTCAGGATCAGCCCCAGCATTTT. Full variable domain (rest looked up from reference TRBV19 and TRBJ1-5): DGGITQSPKYLFRKEGQNVTLSCEQNLNHDAMYWYRQDPGQGLRLIYYSQIVNDFQKGDIAEGYSVSREKKESFPLTVTSAQKNPTAFYLCASRRQDQPQHFGDGTRLSIL.

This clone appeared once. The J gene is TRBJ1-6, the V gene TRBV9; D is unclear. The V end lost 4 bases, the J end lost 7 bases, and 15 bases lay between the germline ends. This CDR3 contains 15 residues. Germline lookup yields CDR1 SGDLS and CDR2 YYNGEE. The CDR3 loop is CASSFEALRNSPLHF. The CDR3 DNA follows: TGTGCCAGCAGCTTCGAAGCGCTGAGAAATTCACCCCTCCACTTT. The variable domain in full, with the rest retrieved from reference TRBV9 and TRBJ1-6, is DSGVTQTPKHLITATGQRVTLRCSPRSGDLSVYWYQQSLDQGLQFLIQYYNGEERAKGNILERFSAQQFPDLHSELNLSSLELGDSALYFCASSFEALRNSPLHFGNGTRLTVT.

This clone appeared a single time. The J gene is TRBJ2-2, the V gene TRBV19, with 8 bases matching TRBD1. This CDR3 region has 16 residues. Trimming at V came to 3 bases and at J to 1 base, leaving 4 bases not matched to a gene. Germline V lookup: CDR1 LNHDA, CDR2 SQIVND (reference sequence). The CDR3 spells CASSMRGQENTGELFF. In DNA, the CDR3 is TGTGCCAGTAGTATGAGGGGACAGGAGAACACCGGGGAGCTGTTTTTT.

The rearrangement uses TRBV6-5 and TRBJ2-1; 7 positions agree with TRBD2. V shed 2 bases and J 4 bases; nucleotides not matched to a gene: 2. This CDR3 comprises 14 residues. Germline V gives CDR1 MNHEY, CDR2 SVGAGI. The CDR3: CASSYAGEYNEQFF. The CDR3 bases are TGTGCCAGCAGTTACGCGGGAGAATACAATGAGCAGTTCTTC.

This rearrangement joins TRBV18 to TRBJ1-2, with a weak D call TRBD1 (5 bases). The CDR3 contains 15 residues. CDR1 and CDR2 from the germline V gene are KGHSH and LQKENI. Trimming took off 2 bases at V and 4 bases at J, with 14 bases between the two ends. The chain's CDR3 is CASSPFGGTSYGYTF. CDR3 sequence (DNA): TGTGCCAGCTCACCATTTGGGGGTACAAGCTATGGCTACACCTTC.

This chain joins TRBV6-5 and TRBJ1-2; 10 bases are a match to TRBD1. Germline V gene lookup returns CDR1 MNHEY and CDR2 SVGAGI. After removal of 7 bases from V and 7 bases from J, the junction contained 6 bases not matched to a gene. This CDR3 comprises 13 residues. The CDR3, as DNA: TGTGCCAGCACGGGACAGGGGTTAGGTGGCTACACCTTC. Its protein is CASTGQGLGGYTF.

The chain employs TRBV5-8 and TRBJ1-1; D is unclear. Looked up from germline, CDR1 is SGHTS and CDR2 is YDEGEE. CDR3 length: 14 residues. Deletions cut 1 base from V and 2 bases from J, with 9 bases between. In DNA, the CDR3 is TGTGCCAGCAGCTTGAGAGGGTATAACACTGAAGCTTTCTTT. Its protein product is CASSLRGYNTEAFF.

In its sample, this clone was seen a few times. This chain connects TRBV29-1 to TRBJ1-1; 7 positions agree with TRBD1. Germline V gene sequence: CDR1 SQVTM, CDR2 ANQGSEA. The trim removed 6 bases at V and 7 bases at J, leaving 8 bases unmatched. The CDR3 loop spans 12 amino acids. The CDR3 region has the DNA TGCAGCGTCGCCTACAGGGGCAGTGAAGCTTTCTTT. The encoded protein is CSVAYRGSEAFF.

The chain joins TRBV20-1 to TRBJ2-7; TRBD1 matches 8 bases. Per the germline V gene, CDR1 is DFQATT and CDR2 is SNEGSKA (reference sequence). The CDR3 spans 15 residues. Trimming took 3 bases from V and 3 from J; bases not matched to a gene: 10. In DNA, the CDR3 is TGCAGTGCTAGTCCCATTGACAGGGGAAACTACGAGCAGTACTTC. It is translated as CSASPIDRGNYEQYF.

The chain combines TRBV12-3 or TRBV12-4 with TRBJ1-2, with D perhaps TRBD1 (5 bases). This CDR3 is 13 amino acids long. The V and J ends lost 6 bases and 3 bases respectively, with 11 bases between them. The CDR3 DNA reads TGTGCCAGCAGGCTGGGGGATCACTATGGCTACACCTTC. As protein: CASRLGDHYGYTF.

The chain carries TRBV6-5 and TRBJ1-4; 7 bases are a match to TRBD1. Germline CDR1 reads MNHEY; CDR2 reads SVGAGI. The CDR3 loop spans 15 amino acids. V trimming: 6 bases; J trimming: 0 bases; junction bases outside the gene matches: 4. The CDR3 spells CASSGTASTNEKLFF. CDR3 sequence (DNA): TGTGCCAGCAGCGGGACAGCTTCAACTAATGAAAAACTGTTTTTT.

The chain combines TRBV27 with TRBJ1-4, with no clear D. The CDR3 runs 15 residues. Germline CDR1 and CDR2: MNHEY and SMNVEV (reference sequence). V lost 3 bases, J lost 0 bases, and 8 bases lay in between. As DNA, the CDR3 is TGTGCCAGCAGTTTTAGTCCGGCAACTAATGAAAAACTGTTTTTT. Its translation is CASSFSPATNEKLFF. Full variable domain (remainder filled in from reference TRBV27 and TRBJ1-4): EAQVTQNPRYLITVTGKKLTVTCSQNMNHEYMSWYRQDPGLGLRQIYYSMNVEVTDKGDVPEGYKVSRKEKRNFPLILESPSPNQTSLYFCASSFSPATNEKLFFGSGTQLSVL.

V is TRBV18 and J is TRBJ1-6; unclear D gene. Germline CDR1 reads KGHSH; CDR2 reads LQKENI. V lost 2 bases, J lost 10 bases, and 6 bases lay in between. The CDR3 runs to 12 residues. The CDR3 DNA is TGTGCCAGCTCACCAGGAGAGTCACCCCTCCACTTT. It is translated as CASSPGESPLHF.

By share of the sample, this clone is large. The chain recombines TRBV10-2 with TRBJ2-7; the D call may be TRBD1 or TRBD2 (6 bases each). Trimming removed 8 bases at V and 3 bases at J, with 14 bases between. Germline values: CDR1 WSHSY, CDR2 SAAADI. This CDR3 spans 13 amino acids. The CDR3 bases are TGCGCCAGCTGGGGGGCGAAGAACTACGAGCAGTACTTC. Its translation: CASWGAKNYEQYF.

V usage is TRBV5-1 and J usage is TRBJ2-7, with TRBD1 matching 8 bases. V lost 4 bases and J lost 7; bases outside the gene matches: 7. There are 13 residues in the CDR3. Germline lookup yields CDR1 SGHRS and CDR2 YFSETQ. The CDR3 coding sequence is TGCGCCAGCAGCCCGACAGGGGCAGGAGAGCAGTACTTC. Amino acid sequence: CASSPTGAGEQYF.

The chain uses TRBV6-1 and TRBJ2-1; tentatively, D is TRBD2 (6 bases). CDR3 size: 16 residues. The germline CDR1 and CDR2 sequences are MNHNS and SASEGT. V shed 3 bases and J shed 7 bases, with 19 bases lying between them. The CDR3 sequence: CASSDPGNPEGNEQFF. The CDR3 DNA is TGTGCCAGCAGTGACCCGGGAAACCCGGAGGGTAATGAGCAGTTCTTC.

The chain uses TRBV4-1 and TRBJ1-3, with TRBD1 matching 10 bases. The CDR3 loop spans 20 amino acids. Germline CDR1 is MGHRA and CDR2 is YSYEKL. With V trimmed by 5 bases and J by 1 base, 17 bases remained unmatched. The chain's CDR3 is CASSARRLWDRGNSGNTIYF. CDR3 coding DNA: TGCGCCAGCAGCGCCCGTAGGTTGTGGGACAGGGGAAATTCTGGAAACACCATATATTTT.

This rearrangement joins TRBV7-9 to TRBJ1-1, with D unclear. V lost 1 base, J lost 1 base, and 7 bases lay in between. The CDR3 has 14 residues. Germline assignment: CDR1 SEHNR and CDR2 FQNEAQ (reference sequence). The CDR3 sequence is CASSLEISNTEAFF. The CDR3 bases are TGTGCCAGCAGCTTAGAGATCTCGAACACTGAAGCTTTCTTT.

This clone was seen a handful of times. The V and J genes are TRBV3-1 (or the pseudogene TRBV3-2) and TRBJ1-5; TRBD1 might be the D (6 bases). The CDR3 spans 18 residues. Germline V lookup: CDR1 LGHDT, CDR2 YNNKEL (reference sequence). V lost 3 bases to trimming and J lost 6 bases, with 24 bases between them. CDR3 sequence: CASSQGLQGGLIGQPQHF. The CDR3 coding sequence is TGTGCCAGCAGCCAGGGTCTACAGGGCGGCTTGATAGGTCAGCCCCAGCATTTT.

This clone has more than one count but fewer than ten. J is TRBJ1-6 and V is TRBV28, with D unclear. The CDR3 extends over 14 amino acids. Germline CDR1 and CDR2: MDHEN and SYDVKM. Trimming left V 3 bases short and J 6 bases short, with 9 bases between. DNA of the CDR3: TGTGCCAGCAGTTTGCGAGGGCTTAATTCACCCCTCCACTTT. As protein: CASSLRGLNSPLHF.

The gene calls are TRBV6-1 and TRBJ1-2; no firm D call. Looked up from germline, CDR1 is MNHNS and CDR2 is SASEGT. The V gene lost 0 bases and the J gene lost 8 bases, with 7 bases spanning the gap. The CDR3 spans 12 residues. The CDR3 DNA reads TGTGCCAGCAGTGAAGCGGAGGGCGGCTACACCTTC. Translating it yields CASSEAEGGYTF.

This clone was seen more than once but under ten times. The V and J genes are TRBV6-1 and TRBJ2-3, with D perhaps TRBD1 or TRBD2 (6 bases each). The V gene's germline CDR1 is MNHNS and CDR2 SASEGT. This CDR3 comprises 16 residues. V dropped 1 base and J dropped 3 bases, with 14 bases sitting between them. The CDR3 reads CASSEGGAVWTDTQYF. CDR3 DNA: TGTGCCAGCAGTGAAGGGGGGGCGGTTTGGACAGATACGCAGTATTTT.

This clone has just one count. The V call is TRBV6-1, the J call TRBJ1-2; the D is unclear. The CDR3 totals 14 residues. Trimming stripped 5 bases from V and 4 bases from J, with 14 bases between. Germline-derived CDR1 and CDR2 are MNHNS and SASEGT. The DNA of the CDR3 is TGTGCCAGCAGTCCGCGGGGTATCGGCTATGGCTACACCTTC. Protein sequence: CASSPRGIGYGYTF.

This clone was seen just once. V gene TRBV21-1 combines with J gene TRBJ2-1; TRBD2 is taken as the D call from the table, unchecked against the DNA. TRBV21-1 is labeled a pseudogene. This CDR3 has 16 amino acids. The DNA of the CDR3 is TGTGCCAGCAGAGAACCACGGGCGGGATTCATAAATGAGCAGTTCTTC. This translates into CASREPRAGFINEQFF.